This note documents a single TCR beta chain sequence. The data were taken from a study of blood T cell repertoires in COVID-19. In the study overall: COVID-19 samples from acute and convalescent phases originated in the United States, Italy and Spain. In each case, the material was cDNA or gDNA derived from T cells, B-cell-depleted T cells, or PBMCs.

Per the study methods: Amplified reference gene primers provided the basis for estimating nucleated cell counts. TCRdb's copy holds only in-frame clones and misses some; the assay was immunoSEQ multiplex PCR. That table supplies the V and J calls and clone size; D and trimming were determined from the DNA. Of about 160,000 clones in the sample, around nine tenths were seen once. The V gene lost 0 bases and the J gene lost 3 bases, with 9 bases spanning the gap. The CDR3 loop spans 15 amino acids. Looked up from germline, CDR1 is ENHRY and CDR2 is SYGVKD. This clonotype was sampled from a man aged 55-75 years with active or convalescent COVID-19. This chain joins TRBV10-3 and TRBJ2-1; D not resolved. Sequenced: peripheral blood. In DNA, the CDR3 is TGTGCCATCAGTGAGTCGATACAGATCTACAATGAGCAGTTCTTC. Translated: CAISESIQIYNEQFF.